Here is one T cell receptor (beta chain) with its context. No antigen is known for it. No qualities accompany the bases; no much larger clone lies one base away. V gives up 7 bases and J gives up 0 bases, and the segment between their germline ends measures 15 bases. From its cysteine to its phenylalanine, the CDR3 spans 15 amino acids. Left in the record is the CDR3 DNA by itself, 45 bases read in frame from the first base. According to the germline V gene, CDR1 reads MNHEY and CDR2 reads SVGAGI. The data are from a study of blood T cell repertoires in COVID-19 (TCRdb year 2020). In terms of the full investigation: Samples from collaborators originated in the United States, Italy and Spain and spanned both the acute and convalescent phases of COVID-19. The repertoires were released in a freely available public database intended as a resource for research on the immune response to SARS-CoV-2. Where available, HLA class I and class II types were taken from metadata supplied by the sample provider and were not determined by assay-based typing. The material from the prospective study consisted of cDNA or gDNA derived from T cells, B-cell-depleted T cells, or PBMCs. Deeply sampled blood TCRbeta repertoires from subjects exposed to, actively infected with, or recovered from COVID-19 were included in the dataset. Nearly every sample came with metadata listing a de-identified subject ID, COVID-19 status, age in years and sex. Samples came from the ongoing ImmuneRACE study (first 160 participants) plus 1,254 subjects from 6 global collaborators.

Participants in the prospective study were enrolled through a virtual design, were aged about 18 to 100 years, and lived in fewer than 30 United States geographic areas. Cohort assignment in the prospective study relied on participant-reported clinical history from a screening survey and a study questionnaire. Each participant in the prospective study had whole blood, serum and a nasopharyngeal or oropharyngeal swab collected by mobile phlebotomists. Prospective study participants could optionally give additional blood draws and questionnaires over an approximately 2-month period. Before DNA extraction, blood samples from the prospective study were shipped at room temperature or frozen. TCRbeta CDR3 regions were amplified from genomic DNA by means of the immunoSEQ Assay, a bias-controlled multiplex PCR. In the source study's methods: The number of nucleated cells in each sample was estimated by amplification of reference gene primers within the assay. Sequence reads were collapsed and filtered to measure the absolute abundance of every unique TCRbeta CDR3 rearrangement. For each sample, productive Simpson clonality was calculated as the square root of Simpson's diversity index across productive rearrangements. TCRdb took this table from immuneACCESS and kept in-frame rearrangements with V and J called. Such tables lack part of the clones; where checked against another copy, unresolved V genes explain under half of the gap, and the rest is unexplained. V, J and clone size were drawn from that table, and D and trimming were deduced from the DNA. Recorded for this sample are around 420,000 clones; over 75% of them occurred a single time. Jointly, the top ten make up approximately 2.1% of the sample.

Study-wide findings and limitations: Clinical and demographic metadata were provided uncurated, with the amount varying by source and participant.

The receptor's source is a middle-aged woman with acute COVID-19. The sequence is built from TRBV6-5 and TRBJ1-1; possibly the D gene is TRBD1, per 5 matching bases. Specimen: PBMCs or T cells enriched from blood (not recorded which). The CDR3 here reads CASKEGLQLNTEAFF. The sequence in DNA is TGTGCCAGCAAGGAGGGACTGCAATTGAACACTGAAGCTTTCTTT.